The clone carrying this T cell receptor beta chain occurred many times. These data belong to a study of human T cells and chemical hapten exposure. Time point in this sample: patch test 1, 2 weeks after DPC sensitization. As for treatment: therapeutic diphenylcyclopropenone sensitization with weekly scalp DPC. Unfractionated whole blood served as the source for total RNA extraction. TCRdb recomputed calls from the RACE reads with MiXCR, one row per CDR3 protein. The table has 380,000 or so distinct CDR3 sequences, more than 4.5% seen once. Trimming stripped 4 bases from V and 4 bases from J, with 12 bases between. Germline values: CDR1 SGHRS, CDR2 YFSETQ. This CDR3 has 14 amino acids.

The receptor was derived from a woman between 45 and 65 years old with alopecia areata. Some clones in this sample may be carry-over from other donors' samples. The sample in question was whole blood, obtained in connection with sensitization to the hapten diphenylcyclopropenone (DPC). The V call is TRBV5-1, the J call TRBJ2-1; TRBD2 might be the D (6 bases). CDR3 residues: CASSPELAYNEQFF. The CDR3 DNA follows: TGCGCCAGCAGCCCGGAACTAGCTTACAATGAGCAGTTCTTC.